This note documents a single TCR beta chain sequence. At one end the junction does not follow the germline gene, possibly because of a read error. A sample-barcoded 5' primer and a J-beta primer mix were used in a second PCR of about 6 to 11 cycles. MiXCR, run by TCRdb on the 5' RACE reads, gives a single entry per CDR3 protein. Among about 1.4 million distinct CDR3 sequences, approximately 59% were seen once, and the ten largest hold over 5.5%. Germline CDR1 and CDR2: LGHNA and YSLEER. This CDR3 contains 14 residues. This record belongs to a study of blood T cells in healthy people across ages. For the study at large: Template switching recovered approximately one barcoded beta molecule for every two T cells.

The TCR sequence derives from a man aged 18 to 30 in good health. The gene calls are TRBV4-3 and TRBJ2-7; possible D gene TRBD2, 6 bases. The sequencing sample was made of blood. In nucleotides, the CDR3 is TGCACCAGCAAGAGCGGGTTAGGCTCCTACGAGCAGTACTTC. It is translated as CTSKSGLGSYEQYF.